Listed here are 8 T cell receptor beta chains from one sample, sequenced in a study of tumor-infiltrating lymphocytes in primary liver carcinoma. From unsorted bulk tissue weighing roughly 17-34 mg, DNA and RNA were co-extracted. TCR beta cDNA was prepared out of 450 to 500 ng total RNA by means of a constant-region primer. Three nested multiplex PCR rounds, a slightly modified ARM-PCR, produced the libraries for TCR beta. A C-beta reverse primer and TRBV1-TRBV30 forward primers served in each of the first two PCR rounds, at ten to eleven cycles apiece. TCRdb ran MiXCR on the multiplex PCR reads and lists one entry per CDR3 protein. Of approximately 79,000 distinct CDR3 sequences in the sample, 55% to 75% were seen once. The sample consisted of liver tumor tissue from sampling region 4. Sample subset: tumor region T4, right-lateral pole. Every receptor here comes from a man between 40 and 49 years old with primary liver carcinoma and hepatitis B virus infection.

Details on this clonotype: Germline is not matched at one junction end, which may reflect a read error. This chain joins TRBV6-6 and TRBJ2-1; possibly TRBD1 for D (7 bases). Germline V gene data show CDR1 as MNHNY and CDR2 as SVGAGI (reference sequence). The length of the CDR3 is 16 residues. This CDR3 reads CASTRQGRDSYYEQLF. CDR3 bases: TGTGCCAGCACCCGACAGGGAAGGGACTCCTACTATGAGCAGCTCTTC.

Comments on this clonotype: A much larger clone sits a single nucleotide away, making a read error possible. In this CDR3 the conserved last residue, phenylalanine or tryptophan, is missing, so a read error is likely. The CDR3 DNA follows: TGTGCCAGCCTCGACCGGGCCTCAACCGGGAAACTGTTTATT. This encodes CASLDRASTGKLFI. The chain has TRBV28 and TRBJ1-4; D is unclear. The germline gives CDR1 MDHEN, CDR2 SYDVKM. Trimming shortened V by 8 bases and J by 11 bases, and 21 bases separated the two germline ends. The CDR3 runs to 14 residues.

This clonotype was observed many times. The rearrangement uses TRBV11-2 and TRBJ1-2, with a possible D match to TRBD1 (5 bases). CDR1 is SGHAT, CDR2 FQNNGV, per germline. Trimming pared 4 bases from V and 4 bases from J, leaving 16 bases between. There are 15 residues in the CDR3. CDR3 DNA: TGTGCCAGCAGCTCGTCCGGCGGGGGGACCTATGGCTACACCTTC. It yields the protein CASSSSGGGTYGYTF. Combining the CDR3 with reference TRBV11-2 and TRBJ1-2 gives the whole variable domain EAGVAQSPRYKIIEKRQSVAFWCNPISGHATLYWYQQILGQGPKLLIQFQNNGVVDDSQLPKDRFSAERLKGVDSTLKIQPAKLEDSAVYLCASSSSGGGTYGYTFGSGTRLTVV.

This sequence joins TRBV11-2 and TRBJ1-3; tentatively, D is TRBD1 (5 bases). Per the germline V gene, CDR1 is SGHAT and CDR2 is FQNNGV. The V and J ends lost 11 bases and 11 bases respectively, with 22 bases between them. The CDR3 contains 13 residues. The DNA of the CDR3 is TGTGCCTCAGCCCAGGGAGCTGGAATTGCCATATATTTT. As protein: CASAQGAGIAIYF.

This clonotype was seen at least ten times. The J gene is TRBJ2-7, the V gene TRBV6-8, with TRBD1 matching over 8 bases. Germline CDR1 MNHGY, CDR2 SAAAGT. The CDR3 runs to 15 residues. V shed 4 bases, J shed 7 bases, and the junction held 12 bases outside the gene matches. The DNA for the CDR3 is TGTGCCAGCAGTTGGGGACAGGTCGCTACGAGAGAGCAGTACTTC. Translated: CASSWGQVATREQYF.

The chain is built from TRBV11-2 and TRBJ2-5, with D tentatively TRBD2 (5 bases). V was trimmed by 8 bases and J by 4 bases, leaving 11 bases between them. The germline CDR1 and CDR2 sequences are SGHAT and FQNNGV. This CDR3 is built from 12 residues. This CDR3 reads CASFSVGETQYF. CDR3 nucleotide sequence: TGTGCCAGCTTTAGCGTCGGAGAGACCCAGTACTTC.

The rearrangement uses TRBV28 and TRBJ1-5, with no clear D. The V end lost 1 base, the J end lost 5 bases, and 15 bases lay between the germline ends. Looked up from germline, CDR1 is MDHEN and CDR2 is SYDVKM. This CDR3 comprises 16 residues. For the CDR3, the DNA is TGTGCCAGCAGTTTATTTAGCGTTATAGCATATCAGCCCCAGCATTTT. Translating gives CASSLFSVIAYQPQHF.

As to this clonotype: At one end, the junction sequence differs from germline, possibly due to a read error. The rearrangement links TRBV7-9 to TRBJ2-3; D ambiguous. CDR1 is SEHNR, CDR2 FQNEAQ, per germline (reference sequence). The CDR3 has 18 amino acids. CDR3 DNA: TGTACCAGCAACGCCGGTATTCAGACGCGTTTTAGCACAGATACGCAGTATTTT. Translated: CTSNAGIQTRFSTDTQYF.